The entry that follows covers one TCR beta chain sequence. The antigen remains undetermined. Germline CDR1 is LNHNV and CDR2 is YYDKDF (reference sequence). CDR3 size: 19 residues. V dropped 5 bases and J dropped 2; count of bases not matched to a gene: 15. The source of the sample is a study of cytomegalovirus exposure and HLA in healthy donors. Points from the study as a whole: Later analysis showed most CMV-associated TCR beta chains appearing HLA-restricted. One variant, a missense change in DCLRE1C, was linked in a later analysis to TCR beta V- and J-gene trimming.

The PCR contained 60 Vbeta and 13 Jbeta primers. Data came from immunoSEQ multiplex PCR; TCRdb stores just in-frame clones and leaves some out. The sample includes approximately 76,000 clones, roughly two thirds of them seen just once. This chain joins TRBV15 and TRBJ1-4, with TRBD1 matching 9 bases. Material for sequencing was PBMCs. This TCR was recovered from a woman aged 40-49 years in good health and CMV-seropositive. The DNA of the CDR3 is TGTGCCACCAGCGGAACCGGGACAGGGTATTTATCGACTAATGAAAAACTGTTTTTT. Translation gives CATSGTGTGYLSTNEKLFF. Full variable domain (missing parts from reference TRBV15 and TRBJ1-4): DAMVIQNPRYQVTQFGKPVTLSCSQTLNHNVMYWYQQKSSQAPKLLFHYYDKDFNNEADTPDNFQSRRPNTSFCFLDIRSPGLGDTAMYLCATSGTGTGYLSTNEKLFFGSGTQLSVL.